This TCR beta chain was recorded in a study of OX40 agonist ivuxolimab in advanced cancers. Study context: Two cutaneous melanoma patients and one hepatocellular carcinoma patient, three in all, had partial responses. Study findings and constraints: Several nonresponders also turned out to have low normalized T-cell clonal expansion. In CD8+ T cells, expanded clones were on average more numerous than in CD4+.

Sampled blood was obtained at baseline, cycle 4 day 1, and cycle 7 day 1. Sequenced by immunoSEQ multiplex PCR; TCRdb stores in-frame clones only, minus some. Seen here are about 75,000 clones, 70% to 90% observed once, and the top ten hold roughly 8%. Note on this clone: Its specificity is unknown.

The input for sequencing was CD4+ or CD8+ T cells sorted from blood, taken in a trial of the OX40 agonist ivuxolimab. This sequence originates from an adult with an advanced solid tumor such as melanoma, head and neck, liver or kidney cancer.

CDR3 sequence: CASSGDSEKLFF. In nucleotides, the CDR3 is TGTGCCAGCAGTGGGGACAGTGAAAAACTGTTTTTT. The chain has TRBV2 and TRBJ1-4, with 7 bases identical to TRBD1. The V gene's germline CDR1 is SNHLY and CDR2 FYNNEI. Trimming at V came to 4 bases and at J to 7 bases, leaving 0 bases not matched to a gene. The CDR3 runs 12 residues. The full variable domain, with the rest looked up from reference TRBV2 and TRBJ1-4, is EPEVTQTPSHQVTQMGQEVILRCVPISNHLYFYWYRQILGQKVEFLVSFYNNEISEKSEIFDDQFSVERPDGSNFTLKIRSTKLEDSAMYFCASSGDSEKLFFGSGTQLSVL.